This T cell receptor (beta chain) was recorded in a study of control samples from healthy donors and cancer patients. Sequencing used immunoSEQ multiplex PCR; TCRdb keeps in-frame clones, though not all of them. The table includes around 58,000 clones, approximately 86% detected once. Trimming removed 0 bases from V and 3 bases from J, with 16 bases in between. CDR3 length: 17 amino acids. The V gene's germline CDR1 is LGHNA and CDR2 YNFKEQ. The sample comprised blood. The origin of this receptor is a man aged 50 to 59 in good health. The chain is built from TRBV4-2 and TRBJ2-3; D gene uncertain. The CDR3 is CASSQEWQTVLTDTQYF. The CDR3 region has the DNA TGTGCCAGCAGCCAAGAATGGCAGACGGTATTAACAGATACGCAGTATTTT.